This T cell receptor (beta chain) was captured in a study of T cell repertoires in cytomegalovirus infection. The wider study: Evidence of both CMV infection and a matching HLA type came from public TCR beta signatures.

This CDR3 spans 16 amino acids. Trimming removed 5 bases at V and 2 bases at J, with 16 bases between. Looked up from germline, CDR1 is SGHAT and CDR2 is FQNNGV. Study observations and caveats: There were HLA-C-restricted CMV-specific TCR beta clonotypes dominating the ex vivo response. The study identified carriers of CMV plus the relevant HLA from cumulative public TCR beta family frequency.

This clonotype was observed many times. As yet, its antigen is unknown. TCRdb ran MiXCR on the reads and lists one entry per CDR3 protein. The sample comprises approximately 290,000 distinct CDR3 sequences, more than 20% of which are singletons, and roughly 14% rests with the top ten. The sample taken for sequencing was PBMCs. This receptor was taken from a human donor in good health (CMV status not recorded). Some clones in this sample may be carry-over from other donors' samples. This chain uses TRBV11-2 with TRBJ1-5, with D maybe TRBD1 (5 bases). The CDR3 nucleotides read TGTGCCAGCAGCCCTCTTGGGGCAGGAGGCAATCAGCCCCAGCATTTT. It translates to CASSPLGAGGNQPQHF.